This T cell receptor (beta chain) was captured by sequencing in a study of CD8 T cells in ankylosing spondylitis. Points from the study as a whole: Significant enrichment of disease-linked clones was reported in matched ankylosing spondylitis synovial fluid. Disease-linked clones displayed a CD8+ phenotype and appeared relatively rarely in peripheral blood.

Germline CDR1 is MRHNA and CDR2 is SNTAGT. There are 15 residues in the CDR3. Trimming took 2 bases from V and 7 from J; bases not matched to a gene: 5. This clonotype was detected ten times or more. The antigen is unknown. TCRdb passed the 5' RACE reads through MiXCR, listing each CDR3 protein once. The data show about 35,000 distinct CDR3 sequences, with 3% to 3.5% seen just once and around 2.8% held by the top ten. The source is a male donor with ankylosing spondylitis or in good health (not recorded which). Sequenced: blood, either unsorted or a sorted T cell fraction (not recorded which). This rearrangement joins TRBV6-4 to TRBJ1-5; 10 bases are shared with TRBD1. The CDR3 sequence is CASSDRDRGHQPQHF. In DNA form, the CDR3 reads TGTGCCAGCAGTGACCGGGACAGGGGTCACCAGCCCCAGCATTTT.